A single TCR beta chain is shown here with its context. This clone was seen once. The clone's antigen remains unknown. It has no much larger one-base neighbor in the sample; base qualities were not kept. What this sample's treatment or condition label stands for: some 20 received Ad26.COV2.S at low or high dose, single or two shots; five or six received placebo; per-sample allocation not given. Repertoires of vaccine and placebo recipients were sequenced from samples collected on day 63 after the first injection. Cohort 1b enrolled 25 to 30 adults aged 18-55 years at a single site in Boston, USA, between 29 July and 7 August 2020. Ad26.COV2.S consisted of a replication-incompetent adenovirus type 26 vector by which a prefusion-stabilized SARS-CoV-2 spike protein from the original Wuhan strain was expressed. The immunoSEQ Assay was used to sequence TCRbeta CDR3 regions. After extraction, genomic DNA underwent amplification by bias-controlled multiplex PCR, followed by high-throughput sequencing. As for how the authors treated the data: To quantify the absolute abundance of every unique TCRbeta CDR3 region, sequences were collapsed and filtered. T cell fraction was estimated by normalizing TCRbeta template counts to usable DNA, with usable DNA measured through amplification of reference genes found in all nucleated cells. Repertoire TCRs were annotated as SARS-CoV-2-specific when V gene, CDR3 amino acid sequence and J gene were exactly matched to a known reactive TCR set. The reference SARS-CoV-2 TCR set was obtained from MIRA and was filtered for enrichment in COVID-19-positive ImmuneCODE repertoires, whereby public or cross-reactive TCRs were removed. Using the MIRA antigens, annotated TCRs were further analysed by specific ORF or by position within an ORF. Depth was the summed frequency of annotated unique rearrangements, while breadth was defined as annotated unique rearrangements over total unique productive rearrangements. TCR breadth was compared between groups using two-sided Wilcoxon rank-sum tests. Drawn from immuneACCESS, this table holds only the in-frame rearrangements with V and J called that TCRdb kept. Clones are partly lost; checked studies trace under half to an unresolved V gene and leave the rest unexplained. That table supplies the V and J calls and clone size; D and trimming were determined from the DNA. Here the sample has approximately 350,000 clones; roughly 91% occur a single time. The top ten clones comprise roughly 3.6% of the sample.

A distance of 9 bases separates the germline ends of V and J, which lose 8 bases and 5 bases respectively. The germline V gene encodes CDR1 SGHNT and CDR2 YYREEE (reference sequence). From cysteine to phenylalanine, the CDR3 is 11 amino acids long. The kept DNA is CDR3 alone, 33 bases in frame from the first base. The data were obtained in a study of Ad26.COV2.S vaccination and SARS-CoV-2 variants (dated by TCRdb to the early 2020s). Some background on the complete study: Vaccine-arm donors came from COV1001, a multicentre, randomized, double-blind, placebo-controlled phase I-IIa trial of Ad26.COV2.S in healthy adults. Trial participants were randomized into five groups of five: low-dose or high-dose Ad26.COV2.S given once or twice, or placebo on both occasions. Sequencing of the TCRbeta repertoire served to evaluate the specificity and breadth of SARS-CoV-2-reactive T cell receptors following Ad26.COV2.S vaccination. Investigators did not know the trial group allocation while performing experiments and assessing outcomes. The TCR-sequenced set comprised about 32 samples: about 19 Ad26.COV2.S vaccine recipients, 5 placebo recipients and 8 SARS-CoV-2 convalescent individuals. Ad26.COV2.S was administered intramuscularly at a dose of 5x10^10 or 1x10^11 viral particles, either as one shot or as two shots given 56 days apart.

Overall study results and their limits: Substantial breadth of spike-specific CD8+ and CD4+ T cell responses was reported after vaccination. Vaccine and placebo recipients had comparable non-spike TCR breadth, which fits with the vaccine containing only spike. According to the authors, total T cell responses may have been underestimated by the TCR breadth and depth analyses. The study lacked the statistical power to compare responses across vaccine doses or regimens. Ad26.COV2.S recipients had higher spike-specific TCR breadth than placebo recipients (P = 0.0014).

This TCR was recovered from a person between 18 and 65 years old who received the Ad26.COV2.S COVID-19 vaccine or a placebo. The receptor chain draws on TRBV5-4 and TRBJ2-3, with the identity of the D gene unclear. The sample in question was peripheral blood, obtained in a trial of Ad26.COV2.S vaccine versus placebo. CDR3 protein: CASWYLDTQYF. The DNA sequence is TGTGCCAGTTGGTATCTAGATACGCAGTATTTT.